One and the same sample provided the 19 T cell receptor beta chains below, sequenced in a study of T cells expressing NK-cell markers. With the 5' RACE reads reprocessed, TCRdb shows one record per CDR3 protein and no DNA. The sample's table shows roughly 350,000 distinct CDR3 sequences. The sequenced sample was blood T cells: a sorted CD56 or NKG2C T cell subset, CD4+ or CD8+ T cells, or bulk PBMC T cells (not recorded which). The receptors come from a man aged 18 to 69 in good health.

V usage is TRBV28 and J usage is TRBJ1-2; absent DNA, TCRdb's TRBD1 call cannot be checked. The germline CDR1 and CDR2 sequences are MDHEN and SYDVKM. This CDR3 is built from 15 residues. The CDR3 sequence: CASILSGQTNYGYTF.

The J gene is TRBJ2-5, the V gene TRBV9; TCRdb proposes TRBD1, but this gene call is untestable without DNA. The CDR3 loop spans 16 amino acids. CDR1 SGDLS and CDR2 YYNGEE come from the germline V gene. The CDR3 sequence is CASSVPIWGREETQYF.

The V gene is TRBV19, the J gene TRBJ2-7; TCRdb selects TRBD2, and the lack of DNA leaves this call unchecked. The CDR3 is 14 residues long. Germline loops: CDR1 LNHDA, CDR2 SQIVND (reference sequence). The CDR3 loop is CASSILGSSYGQYF.

The genes are TRBV5-1 and TRBJ1-2; TCRdb calls TRBD1, which cannot be checked without DNA. This CDR3 spans 15 amino acids. The germline gives CDR1 SGHRS, CDR2 YFSETQ. The CDR3: CASSTGQATNYGYTF.

The chain carries TRBV11-2 and TRBJ2-4; TCRdb returns TRBD1, unconfirmable since there is no DNA. This CDR3 has 16 amino acids. Germline V gene data show CDR1 as SGHAT and CDR2 as FQNNGV. The CDR3 is CASTKWGGTAKNIQYF.

The chain couples TRBV7-2 to TRBJ2-1; the TCRdb call, TRBD1, lacks DNA for checking. CDR1 and CDR2 from the germline V gene are SGHTA and FQGNSA. This CDR3 spans 16 amino acids. The chain's CDR3 is CASSPNAGQGNNEQFF.

The J gene is TRBJ2-3, the V gene TRBV7-9; absent DNA, TCRdb's TRBD2 call cannot be checked. The CDR3 sequence is 12 residues long. In germline, CDR1 is SEHNR, CDR2 FQNEAQ (reference sequence). The CDR3: CASNSRADTQYF. Full variable domain (outside the CDR3, taken from reference TRBV7-9 and TRBJ2-3): DTGVSQNPRHKITKRGQNVTFRCDPISEHNRLYWYRQTLGQGPEFLTYFQNEAQLEKSRLLSDRFSAERPKGSFSTLEIQRTEQGDSAMYLCASNSRADTQYFGPGTRLTVL.

The CDR3 sequence: CASSLTSSRAWAYEQYF. The rearrangement joins TRBV5-1 to TRBJ2-7; as DNA is missing, the TRBD2 call by TCRdb cannot be tested. Germline CDR1 is SGHRS and CDR2 is YFSETQ. There are 17 residues in the CDR3.

The CDR3 reads CASSLDAPGIEAFF. This chain uses TRBV7-2 with TRBJ1-1; TCRdb's assignment of TRBD1 cannot be checked, as there is no DNA. This CDR3 spans 14 amino acids. CDR1 is SGHTA, CDR2 FQGNSA, per germline. Full variable domain (outside the CDR3, taken from reference TRBV7-2 and TRBJ1-1): GAGVSQSPSNKVTEKGKDVELRCDPISGHTALYWYRQSLGQGLEFLIYFQGNSAPDKSGLPSDRFSAERTGGSVSTLTIQRTQQEDSAVYLCASSLDAPGIEAFFGQGTRLTVV.

The CDR3 loop is CASSPTGWVYPSNQPQHF. This chain links TRBV12-3 or TRBV12-4 with TRBJ1-5; TCRdb gives TRBD1 as the D gene, but with no DNA this cannot be confirmed. This CDR3 spans 18 amino acids.

The V call is TRBV9, the J call TRBJ1-4; TCRdb's D gene call, TRBD1, goes unchecked for lack of DNA. The CDR3 extends over 15 amino acids. Germline loops: CDR1 SGDLS, CDR2 YYNGEE. CDR3: CASSSQGLTNEKLFF.

The chain couples TRBV5-1 to TRBJ2-1; TCRdb picks TRBD1, but there is no DNA to check that call. Per germline, CDR1 SGHRS and CDR2 YFSETQ. CDR3 size: 15 residues. The CDR3 is CASSLAGAGGSEQFF.

J is TRBJ2-3 and V is TRBV10-3. CDR3 length: 14 amino acids. CDR1 and CDR2 from the germline V gene are ENHRY and SYGVKD. CDR3 protein: CAIRDLSIQDTQYF.

This chain joins TRBV9 and TRBJ2-6; TCRdb's assignment of TRBD1 cannot be checked, as there is no DNA. CDR1 SGDLS and CDR2 YYNGEE come from the germline V gene. The CDR3 is 18 residues long. CDR3 protein: CASSVQSGDLSGANVLTF. The full variable domain, with the rest looked up from reference TRBV9 and TRBJ2-6, is DSGVTQTPKHLITATGQRVTLRCSPRSGDLSVYWYQQSLDQGLQFLIQYYNGEERAKGNILERFSAQQFPDLHSELNLSSLELGDSALYFCASSVQSGDLSGANVLTFGAGSRLTVL.

V usage is TRBV4-2 and J usage is TRBJ2-5; without DNA, the TCRdb call of TRBD1 cannot be checked. Germline values: CDR1 LGHNA, CDR2 YNFKEQ. The CDR3 loop spans 17 amino acids. CDR3 protein: CASSQVFPEPGMETQYF.

The chain links TRBV2 to TRBJ2-5. The CDR3 sequence is 14 residues long. Germline V lookup: CDR1 SNHLY, CDR2 FYNNEI. CDR3 sequence: CASSDRTTQETQYF.

The chain employs TRBV5-1 and TRBJ1-2; TCRdb's D call, TRBD1, is unchecked because there is no DNA. The CDR3 is 15 amino acids. From germline, CDR1 is SGHRS and CDR2 YFSETQ. The CDR3: CASSLQGSANYGYTF.

The chain is built from TRBV6-5 and TRBJ2-1. Germline loops: CDR1 MNHEY, CDR2 SVGAGI. CDR3 size: 12 residues. This chain's CDR3 is CASSYSTNEQFF.

V usage is TRBV12-3 or TRBV12-4 and J usage is TRBJ1-6; the TRBD1 assignment by TCRdb is unverifiable without DNA. The length of the CDR3 is 15 residues. The CDR3 protein is CASSFGDRYNSPLHF.